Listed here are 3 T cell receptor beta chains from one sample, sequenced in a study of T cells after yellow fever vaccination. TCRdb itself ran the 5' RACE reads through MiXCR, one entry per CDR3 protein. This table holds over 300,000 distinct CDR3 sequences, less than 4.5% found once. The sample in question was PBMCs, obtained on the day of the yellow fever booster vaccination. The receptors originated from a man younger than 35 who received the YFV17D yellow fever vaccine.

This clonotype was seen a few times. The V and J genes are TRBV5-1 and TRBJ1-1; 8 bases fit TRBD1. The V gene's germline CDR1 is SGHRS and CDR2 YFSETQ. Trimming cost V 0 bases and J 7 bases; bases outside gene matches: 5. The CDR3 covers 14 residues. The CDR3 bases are TGCGCCAGCAGCTTGGCTCGACAGGGGAGTGAAGCTTTCTTT. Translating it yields CASSLARQGSEAFF.

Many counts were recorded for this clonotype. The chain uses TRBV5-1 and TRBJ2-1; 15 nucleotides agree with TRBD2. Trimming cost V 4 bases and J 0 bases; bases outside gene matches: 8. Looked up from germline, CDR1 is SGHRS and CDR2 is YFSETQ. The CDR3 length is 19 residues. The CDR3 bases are TGCGCCAGCAGCACCGGGACTAGCGGGGGGCTTAGCTCCTACAATGAGCAGTTCTTC. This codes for CASSTGTSGGLSSYNEQFF.

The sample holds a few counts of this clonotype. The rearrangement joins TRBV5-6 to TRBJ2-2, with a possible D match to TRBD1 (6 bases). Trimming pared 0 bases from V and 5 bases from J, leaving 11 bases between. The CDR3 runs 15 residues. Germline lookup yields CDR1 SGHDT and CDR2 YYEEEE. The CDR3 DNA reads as TGTGCCAGCAGCTTGGAACAGGGCCGTACCGGGGAGCTGTTTTTT. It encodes CASSLEQGRTGELFF.